This TCR beta chain was profiled in a study of blood T cell repertoires in COVID-19 (dated by TCRdb to the early 2020s). Turning to the overall study: The collaborator samples originated in the United States, Italy and Spain and spanned the acute and convalescent phases of COVID-19. The prospective study material was composed of cDNA or gDNA derived from T cells, B-cell-depleted T cells, or PBMCs. The dataset comprised deeply sampled blood TCRbeta repertoires from subjects exposed to, actively infected with, or recovered from COVID-19. The repertoires were released in a freely available public database meant as a resource for research on the immune response to SARS-CoV-2. Samples were obtained from the ongoing ImmuneRACE study (first 160 participants) and from 1,000 to 1,500 subjects provided by 6 global collaborators. A de-identified subject ID, COVID-19 status, age in years and sex were almost always included in the sample metadata. Where available, HLA class I and class II types were obtained from metadata supplied by the sample provider rather than from assay-based typing. General findings and caveats noted by the study authors: The amount of clinical and demographic metadata varied by source and participant and was provided uncurated.

TCRbeta CDR3 regions were amplified from genomic DNA by means of the immunoSEQ Assay, a bias-controlled multiplex PCR. From the authors' description of their analysis: Nucleated cell counts per sample were estimated from amplification of reference gene primers within the assay. Sequence reads were collapsed and filtered to measure the absolute abundance of every unique TCRbeta CDR3 rearrangement. For each sample, productive Simpson clonality was calculated by taking the square root of Simpson's diversity index across productive rearrangements. In TCRdb, the immuneACCESS table is reduced to in-frame sequences with V and J assigned. These tables do not hold every clone; where another copy was compared, an unresolved V gene accounts for under half, and the others remain unexplained. Clonal size and the V and J genes are those of that table, whereas D and trimming came from the DNA. The sample table records approximately 270,000 clones; around 92% of these occur just once. In total, the top ten clones hold approximately 2% of the sample.

Regarding this clone: Its antigen target is currently unknown. No much larger clone is present one base from it, and per-base qualities are unavailable.

The CDR3 goes from the cysteine to the phenylalanine over 14 residues. Only the CDR3 portion is preserved as DNA: 42 bases, with reading frame beginning at the first base. The germline V gene provides CDR1 SGDLS and CDR2 YYNGEE. V is cut by 2 bases and J by 0 bases, and the space between the germline ends is 8 bases. Participants in the prospective study were aged 18 to 89 years, lived in about two dozen United States geographic areas, and enrolled through a virtual design. Cohort assignment in the prospective study relied on participant-reported clinical history from a screening survey and a study questionnaire. ImmuneRACE Cohort 3 recovered participants were defined by two consecutive negative NP/OP PCR tests, healthcare professional clearance, or symptom resolution. In the prospective study, mobile phlebotomists collected whole blood, serum and a nasopharyngeal or oropharyngeal swab from each participant. Prospective study participants could optionally give additional blood draws and questionnaires over a roughly two-month period. Blood samples from the prospective study were shipped frozen or at room temperature prior to DNA extraction.

The sequence is built from TRBV9 and TRBJ1-1; the D gene cannot be named for sure. Material: PBMCs or T cells enriched from blood (not recorded which). The receptor was derived from an older woman who had recovered from COVID-19. The nucleotide sequence reads as follows: TGTGCCAGCAGCGTTAGTTCCATGAACACTGAAGCTTTCTTT. The translation is CASSVSSMNTEAFF.